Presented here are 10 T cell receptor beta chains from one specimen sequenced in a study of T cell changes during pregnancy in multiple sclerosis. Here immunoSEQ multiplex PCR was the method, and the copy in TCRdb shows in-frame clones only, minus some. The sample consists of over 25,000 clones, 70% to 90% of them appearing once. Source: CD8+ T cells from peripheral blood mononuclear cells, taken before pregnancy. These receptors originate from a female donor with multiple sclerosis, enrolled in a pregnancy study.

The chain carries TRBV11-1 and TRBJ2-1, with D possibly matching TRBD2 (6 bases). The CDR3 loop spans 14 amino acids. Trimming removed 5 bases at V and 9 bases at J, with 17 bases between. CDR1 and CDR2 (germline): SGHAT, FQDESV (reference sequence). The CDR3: CASSRDWGIIEQFF. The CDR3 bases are TGTGCCAGCAGCCGGGACTGGGGAATTATTGAGCAGTTCTTC.

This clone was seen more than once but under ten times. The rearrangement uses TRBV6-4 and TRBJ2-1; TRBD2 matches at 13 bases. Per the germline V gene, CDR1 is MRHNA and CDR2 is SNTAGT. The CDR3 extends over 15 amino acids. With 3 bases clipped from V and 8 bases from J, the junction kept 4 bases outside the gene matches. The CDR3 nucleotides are TGTGCCAGCAGTGATGGGACTAGCGGGGTCGATGAGCAGTTCTTC. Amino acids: CASSDGTSGVDEQFF.

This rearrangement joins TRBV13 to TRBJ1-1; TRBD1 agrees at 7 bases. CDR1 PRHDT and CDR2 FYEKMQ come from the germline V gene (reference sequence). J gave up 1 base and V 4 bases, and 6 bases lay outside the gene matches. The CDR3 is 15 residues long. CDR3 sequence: CASSSPGGPNTEAFF. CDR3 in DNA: TGTGCCAGCAGCTCCCCAGGGGGTCCGAACACTGAAGCTTTCTTT.

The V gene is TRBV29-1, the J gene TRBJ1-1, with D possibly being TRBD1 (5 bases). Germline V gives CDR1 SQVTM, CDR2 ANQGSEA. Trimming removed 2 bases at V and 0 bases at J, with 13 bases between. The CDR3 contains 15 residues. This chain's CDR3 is CSVENEWGMNTEAFF. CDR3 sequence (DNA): TGCAGCGTTGAAAACGAATGGGGCATGAACACTGAAGCTTTCTTT.

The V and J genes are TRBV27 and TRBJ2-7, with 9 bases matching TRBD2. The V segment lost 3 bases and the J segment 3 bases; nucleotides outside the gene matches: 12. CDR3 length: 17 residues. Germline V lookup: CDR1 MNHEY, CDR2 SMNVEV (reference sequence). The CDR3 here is CASSFRAGSGGGYEQYF. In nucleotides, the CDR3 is TGTGCCAGCAGTTTCCGGGCGGGTAGCGGGGGAGGCTACGAGCAGTACTTC.

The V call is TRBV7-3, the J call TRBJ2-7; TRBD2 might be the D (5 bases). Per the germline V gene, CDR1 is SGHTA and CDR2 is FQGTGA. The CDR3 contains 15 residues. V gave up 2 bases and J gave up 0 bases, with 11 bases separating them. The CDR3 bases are TGTGCCAGCAGCTTAGGAGGTGCGAGCTCCTACGAGCAGTACTTC. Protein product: CASSLGGASSYEQYF. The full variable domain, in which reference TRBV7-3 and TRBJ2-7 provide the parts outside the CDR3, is GAGVSQTPSNKVTEKGKYVELRCDPISGHTALYWYRQSLGQGPEFLIYFQGTGAADDSGLPNDRFFAVRPEGSVSTLKIQRTERGDSAVYLCASSLGGASSYEQYFGPGTRLTVT.

CDR3 nucleotide sequence: TGTGCCAGCAGCTTCGCCCTAGGGGGACGACACGAGCAGTACTTC. Translated, it gives CASSFALGGRHEQYF. The gene calls are TRBV7-8 and TRBJ2-7, with D possibly being TRBD1 (6 bases). Deletions cut 3 bases from V and 5 bases from J, with 17 bases between. This CDR3 contains 15 residues. Germline CDR1 is SGHVS and CDR2 is FQNEAQ.

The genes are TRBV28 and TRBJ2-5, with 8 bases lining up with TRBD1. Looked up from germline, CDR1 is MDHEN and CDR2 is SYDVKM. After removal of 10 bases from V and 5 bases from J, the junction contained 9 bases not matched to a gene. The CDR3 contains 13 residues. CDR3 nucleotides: TGTGCCACCCGGCCAGGGGGCGCCGAGACCCAGTACTTC. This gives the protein CATRPGGAETQYF.

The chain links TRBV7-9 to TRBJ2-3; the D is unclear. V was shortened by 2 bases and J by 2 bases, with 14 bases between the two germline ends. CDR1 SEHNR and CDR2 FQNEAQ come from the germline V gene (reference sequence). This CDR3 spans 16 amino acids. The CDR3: CASSLRALNLTDTQYF. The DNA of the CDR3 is TGTGCCAGCAGCTTACGTGCGCTTAACCTCACAGATACGCAGTATTTT.

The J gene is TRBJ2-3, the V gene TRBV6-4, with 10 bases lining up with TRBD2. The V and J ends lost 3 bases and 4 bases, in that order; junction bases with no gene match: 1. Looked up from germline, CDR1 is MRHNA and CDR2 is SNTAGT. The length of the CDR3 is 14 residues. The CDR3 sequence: CASSESGGADTQYF. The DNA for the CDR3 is TGTGCCAGCAGTGAGAGCGGGGGGGCAGATACGCAGTATTTT.